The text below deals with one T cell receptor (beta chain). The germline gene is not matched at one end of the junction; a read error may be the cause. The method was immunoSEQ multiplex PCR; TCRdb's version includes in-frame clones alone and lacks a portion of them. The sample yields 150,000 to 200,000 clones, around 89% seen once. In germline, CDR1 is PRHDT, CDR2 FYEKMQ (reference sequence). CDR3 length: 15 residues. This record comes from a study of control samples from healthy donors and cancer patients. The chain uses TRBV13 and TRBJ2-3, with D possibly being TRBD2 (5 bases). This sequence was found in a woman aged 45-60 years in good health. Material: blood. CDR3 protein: CASSLGGGGTDTQYF. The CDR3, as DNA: TGTGCCAGCAGCCTAGGAGGAGGAGGCACAGATACGCAGTATTTT.